One T cell receptor (beta chain) is described in this entry. Its specificity is unknown. This sample was taken from a study of cytomegalovirus exposure and HLA in healthy donors. Study overall: An analysis done earlier identified 100 million to 140 million unique TCR beta sequences from approximately 200 million T cells.

General study results and limits: In vitro assays verified that three CMV-associated chains recognized CMV antigens specifically.

Primers included in the PCR were 60 Vbeta and 13 Jbeta primers. Produced via immunoSEQ multiplex PCR; TCRdb's table is partial and in-frame only. Found here are roughly 200,000 clones, roughly 90% of them singletons; the top ten hold roughly 0.98%. CDR3 length: 14 residues. In germline, CDR1 is MDHEN, CDR2 SYDVKM. The V end lost 6 bases, the J end lost 4 bases, and 15 bases lay between the germline ends. The receptor was derived from a boy aged 2-9 years in good health and CMV-seronegative. The genes are TRBV28 and TRBJ1-1, with TRBD1 as a possible D gene (5 bases). The sample was PBMCs. The CDR3 region is CASRTVGGSTEAFF. The CDR3 nucleotides are TGTGCCAGCAGAACCGTCGGGGGTTCCACTGAAGCTTTCTTT.